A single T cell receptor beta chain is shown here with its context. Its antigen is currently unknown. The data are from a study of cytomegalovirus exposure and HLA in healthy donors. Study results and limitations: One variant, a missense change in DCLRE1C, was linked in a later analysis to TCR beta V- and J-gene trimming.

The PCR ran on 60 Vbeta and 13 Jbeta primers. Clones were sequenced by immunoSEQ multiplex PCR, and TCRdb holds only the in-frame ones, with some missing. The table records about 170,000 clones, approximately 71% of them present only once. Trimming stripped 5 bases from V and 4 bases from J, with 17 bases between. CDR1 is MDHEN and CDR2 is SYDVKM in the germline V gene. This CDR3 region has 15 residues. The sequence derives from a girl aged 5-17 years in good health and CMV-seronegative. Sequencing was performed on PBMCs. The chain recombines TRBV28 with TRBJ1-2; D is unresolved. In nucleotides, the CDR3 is TGTGCCAGCAGTGAAGTAACCCGGGGTTCCTATGGCTACACCTTC. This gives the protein CASSEVTRGSYGYTF.